This T cell receptor (beta chain) is drawn from a study of T-cell memory formation after mild COVID-19 (dated by TCRdb to about 2021). In terms of the full investigation: Most TCR sequence clusters were specific to one of the two donors. In a couple of donors, T-cell clones that expanded and contracted after mild COVID-19 were followed by sequencing TCRalpha and TCRbeta repertoires longitudinally. The cohort was made up of two young adult volunteers, one female and one male, who were previously healthy.

Inclusive of the bounding cysteine and phenylalanine, the CDR3 is 14 residues long. Only CDR3 DNA remains: 42 bases, in frame from the first base. Looking up the germline V gene yields CDR1 MGHRA and CDR2 YSYEKL. The V and J ends are trimmed by 0 bases and 4 bases, leaving 9 bases between them. Ficoll-Paque density gradient centrifugation was the method used to isolate PBMCs. Sequencing instrument: Illumina NovaSeq 6000. TCRalpha and TCRbeta cDNA libraries were built by 5'RACE with constant-segment primers, adding sample barcodes and unique molecular identifiers. Trizol reagent was used to extract RNA from every sample. Amplification of the libraries took two PCR steps, and the second step added a second sample barcode plus Illumina TruSeq adapters. Libraries were sequenced on an Illumina NovaSeq with 2 x 150 bp paired-end reads. The authors' analysis ran thus. Reads were demultiplexed and collapsed into UMI-guided consensus sequences with migec v1.2.7. Using mixcr v2.1.11, the UMI consensuses were aligned to TRA and TRB V and J templates and assembled into clonotypes. A clonotype was counted as expanded or contracted only when both edgeR and NoisET called the clonotype significant, with the noise models trained on biological replicates. For edgeR calls, a false discovery rate-adjusted p below 0.01 and a log2 fold-change threshold of 1 were applied. As an exploratory analysis of dynamics, PCA with hierarchical clustering was applied to max-normalized trajectories of the 1000 most abundant clonotypes. The CD4 or CD8 phenotype of responding clones was assigned using the separately sequenced CD4+ and CD8+ repertoires. TCRdb passed the public sequencing reads through fastp at Q25 and MiXCR, retaining productive beta sequences. Records with the same CDR3 protein are collapsed into one entry carrying the most frequent genes and DNA. Clone size and V and J calls follow TCRdb, not the original study. This sample has roughly 600,000 distinct CDR3 sequences in its table, and about a sixth of those were observed once. The top ten clonotypes cover around 12% of the sample.

Details on this clonotype: Its antigen is unknown. It has no much larger one-base neighbor in the sample; base qualities were not kept.

Study-wide conclusions, independent of this receptor: The study covered only two mild cases, and larger cohorts including severe cases with pre-infection samples were considered necessary. Balanced CD4/CD8 phenotypes were observed for clones contracting from day 15 to 85, whereas a bias towards CD4+ was observed for a second wave of clones expanding from day 15 to 37. Contracting CD4+ clones were located mainly in the CM and EM memory subsets, whereas CD8+ clones were found to be enriched in EMRA. Whether the second-wave clones peaking on day 37 were SARS-CoV-2 specific was not confirmed. Some responding clones were found in pre-infection memory, which suggests that pre-existing cross-reactive memory T cells took part in the SARS-CoV-2 response.

This chain joins TRBV4-1 to TRBJ2-5; the D gene cannot be resolved reliably. This sequence was found in an adult woman who had mild COVID-19 (a few samples of this study predate the infection). The sample titles of this study are shuffled in the database, so cell type and time point are left out; the donor was told from shared clones. The sample comprised PBMCs or a T cell subset sorted from them (not recorded which). CDR3 loop: CASSQDDGPETQYF. At the DNA level, the sequence is TGCGCCAGCAGCCAAGATGACGGGCCAGAGACCCAGTACTTC.